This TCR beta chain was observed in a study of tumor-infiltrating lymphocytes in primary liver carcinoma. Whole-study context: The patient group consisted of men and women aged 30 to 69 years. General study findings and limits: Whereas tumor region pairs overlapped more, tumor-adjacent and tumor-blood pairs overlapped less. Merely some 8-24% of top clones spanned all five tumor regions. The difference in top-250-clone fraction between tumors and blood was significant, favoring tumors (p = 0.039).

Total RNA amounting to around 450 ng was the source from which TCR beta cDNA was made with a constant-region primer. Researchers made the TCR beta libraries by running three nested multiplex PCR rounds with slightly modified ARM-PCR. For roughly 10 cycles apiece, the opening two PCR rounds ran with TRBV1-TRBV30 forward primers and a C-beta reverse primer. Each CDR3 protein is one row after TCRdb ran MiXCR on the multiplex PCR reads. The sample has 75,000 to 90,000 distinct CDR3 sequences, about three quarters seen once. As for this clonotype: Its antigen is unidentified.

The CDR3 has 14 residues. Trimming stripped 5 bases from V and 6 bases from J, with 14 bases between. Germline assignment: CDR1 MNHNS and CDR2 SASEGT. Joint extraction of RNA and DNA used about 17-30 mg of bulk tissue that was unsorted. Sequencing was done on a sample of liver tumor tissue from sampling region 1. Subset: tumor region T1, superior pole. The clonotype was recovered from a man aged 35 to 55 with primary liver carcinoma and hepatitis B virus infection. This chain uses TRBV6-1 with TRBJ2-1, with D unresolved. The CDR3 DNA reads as TGTGCCAGCAGTTCCAACCGGATAGGCAATGAGCAGTTCTTC. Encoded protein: CASSSNRIGNEQFF.